The T cell receptor beta chain under discussion was sequenced for a study of shared clonotypes between healthy human individuals. Regarding the study as a whole: Clonotype sharing levels among donors were expected to vary with sequencing depth.

Approximately 100 million PBMCs served as the genomic DNA source for unsorted samples. The germline CDR1 and CDR2 sequences are SQVTM and ANQGSEA. The CDR3 contains 13 residues. With 4 bases removed from V and 2 bases from J, the gap between germline ends came to 10 bases. This clone was detected only a few times. What it binds is not known. Profiled with immunoSEQ multiplex PCR; TCRdb holds only in-frame clones, not every one. Of over 400,000 clones listed, around four fifths are singletons. Sequenced sample: PBMCs. The J gene is TRBJ2-3, the V gene TRBV29-1, with D perhaps matching TRBD1 (6 bases). This clonotype was sampled from a middle-aged woman in good health. Some clones in this sample may be carry-over from other donors' samples. CDR3: CSVVDRSTDTQYF. In DNA form, the CDR3 reads TGCAGCGTTGTGGACAGATCCACAGATACGCAGTATTTT.